One and the same sample provided the 5 T cell receptor beta chains below, sequenced in a study of blood T cell repertoires in COVID-19. Repertoires were generated with immunoSEQ multiplex PCR, while TCRdb's copy carries only in-frame clones and drops some. The sample holds about 400,000 clones, just under 90% seen once. Sequencing was done on a sample of PBMCs or T cells enriched from blood (not recorded which). The source of these receptors is a woman aged 30 to 39 who had recovered from COVID-19.

CDR3 nucleotide sequence: TGCGCCAGCAGCCTGGGGTCGGACAGCGCATTCTTC. It encodes CASSLGSDSAFF. The chain joins TRBV5-1 to TRBJ2-1; tentative D call: TRBD1 (6 bases). CDR3 length: 12 amino acids. Trimming shortened V by 4 bases and J by 16 bases, and 18 bases separated the two germline ends. CDR1 and CDR2 (germline): SGHRS, YFSETQ.

The chain is built from TRBV9 and TRBJ1-3; tentatively, D is TRBD1 (6 bases). Between the trimmed V and J ends, which lost 3 bases and 7 bases, there was a span of 17 bases. The CDR3 totals 15 residues. Per germline, CDR1 SGDLS and CDR2 YYNGEE. CDR3 amino acids: CASSAVTGLGNTIYF. DNA for the CDR3: TGTGCCAGCAGCGCCGTAACAGGGTTGGGTAACACCATATATTTT.

The CDR3 coding sequence is TGTGCCAGCAGTACCCGCCCCGTCCAGGGGCCTCAGTTCTTC. Its translation is CASSTRPVQGPQFF. The chain joins TRBV28 to TRBJ2-1; D is perhaps TRBD1 (6 bases). This CDR3 comprises 14 residues. The germline V gene has CDR1 MDHEN and CDR2 SYDVKM. Trimming removed 5 bases from V and 13 bases from J, with 21 bases in between.

The rearrangement links TRBV29-1 to TRBJ1-4, with 8 bases aligning to TRBD1. V shed 7 bases, J shed 8 bases, and the junction held 6 bases outside the gene matches. The CDR3 covers 12 residues. In germline, CDR1 is SQVTM, CDR2 ANQGSEA. CDR3 loop: CSAQGDGEKLFF. Written as DNA, the CDR3 is TGCAGCGCACAGGGGGACGGGGAAAAACTGTTTTTT.

The V gene is TRBV6-2 or TRBV6-3, the J gene TRBJ1-5, with D possibly matching TRBD1 (6 bases). This CDR3 is built from 13 residues. From germline, CDR1 is MNHEY and CDR2 SVGEGT. The V gene lost 4 bases and the J gene lost 7 bases, with 11 bases spanning the gap. DNA for the CDR3: TGTGCCAGCAGTTCAGGGGAGAGGCAGCCCCAGCATTTT. Protein: CASSSGERQPQHF.